This TCR beta chain stems from a study of CD8 T cells in acute hepatitis C reinfection. Across the whole study: CD8+ T cells recognizing the HCV NS3-1073 epitope were profiled acutely and after viral clearance.

TCRdb keeps only in-frame clones here, not all; method: immunoSEQ multiplex PCR. Among 30,000 to 40,000 clones listed, approximately 83% were seen once. This CDR3 comprises 15 residues. Per germline, CDR1 SGHVS and CDR2 FQNEAQ. V trimming: 4 bases; J trimming: 9 bases; junction bases outside the gene matches: 7. Study-wide findings and caveats: One of thirteen outcome-independent public clonotypes used V04-02/J02-02.

Time point here: naive CD8 control sorted from an acute-time-point sample. Dead cells were excluded, and live cells stained for CD3, CD8 and CD45RO. Points on this clone: The antigen is not known.

V and J are TRBV7-8 and TRBJ2-1; 12 nucleotides agree with TRBD1. Sequenced input: naive CD8+ T cells from PBMCs. The receptor's source is a woman younger than 30 who spontaneously cleared hepatitis C infection. In DNA, the CDR3 is TGTGCCAGCAGCTCTCCGGGACAGGGGGCGGGTGAGCAGTTCTTC. Amino acid sequence: CASSSPGQGAGEQFF. The whole variable domain, filled in from reference TRBV7-8 and TRBJ2-1, reads GAGVSQSPRYKVAKRGQDVALRCDPISGHVSLFWYQQALGQGPEFLTYFQNEAQLDKSGLPSDRFFAERPEGSVSTLKIQRTQQEDSAVYLCASSSPGQGAGEQFFGPGTRLTVL.